This TCR beta chain was identified in a study of OX40 agonist ivuxolimab in advanced cancers. Looking at the study overall: Patients receiving dose escalation had hepatocellular carcinoma, melanoma, renal cell or head and neck cancer. Regarding the study as a whole: Normalized expansion of T-cell clones was also low for some nonresponders.

To note about this clone: Its cognate antigen is unknown.

In germline, CDR1 is SGHRS, CDR2 YFSETQ. V was clipped by 1 base and J by 6 bases; unmatched bases: 7. There are 15 residues in the CDR3. Clones were read by immunoSEQ multiplex PCR, and TCRdb kept only the in-frame ones, dropping some. Of about 70,000 clones listed, roughly 88% are singletons. Sequences were derived from CD4+ or CD8+ T cells sorted from blood, sampled in a trial of the OX40 agonist ivuxolimab. This clonotype was sampled from an adult with an advanced solid tumor such as melanoma, head and neck, liver or kidney cancer. The chain recombines TRBV5-1 with TRBJ2-3, with 8 bases lining up with TRBD2. CDR3 sequence (DNA): TGCGCCAGCAGCTTGTACGGGGGGGCCGATGATACGCAGTATTTT. Protein product: CASSLYGGADDTQYF.